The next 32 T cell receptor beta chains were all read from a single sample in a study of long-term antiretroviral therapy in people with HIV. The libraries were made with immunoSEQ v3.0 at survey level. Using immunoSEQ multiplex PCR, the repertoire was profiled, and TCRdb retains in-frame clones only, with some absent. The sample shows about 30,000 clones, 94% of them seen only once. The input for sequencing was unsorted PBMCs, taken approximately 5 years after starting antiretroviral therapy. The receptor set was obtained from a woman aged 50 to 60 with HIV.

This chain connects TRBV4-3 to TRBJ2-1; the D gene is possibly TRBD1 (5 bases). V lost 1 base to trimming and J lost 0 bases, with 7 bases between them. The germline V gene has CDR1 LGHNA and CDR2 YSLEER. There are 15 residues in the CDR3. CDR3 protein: CASSQGGSSYNEQFF. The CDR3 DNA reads TGCGCCAGCAGCCAAGGGGGCAGCTCCTACAATGAGCAGTTCTTC.

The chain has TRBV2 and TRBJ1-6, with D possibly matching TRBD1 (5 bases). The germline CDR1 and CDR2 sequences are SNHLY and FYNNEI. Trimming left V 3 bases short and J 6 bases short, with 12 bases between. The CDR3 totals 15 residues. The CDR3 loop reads CASSEQGVGNSPLHF. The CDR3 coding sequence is TGTGCCAGCAGTGAGCAGGGAGTGGGTAATTCACCCCTCCACTTT.

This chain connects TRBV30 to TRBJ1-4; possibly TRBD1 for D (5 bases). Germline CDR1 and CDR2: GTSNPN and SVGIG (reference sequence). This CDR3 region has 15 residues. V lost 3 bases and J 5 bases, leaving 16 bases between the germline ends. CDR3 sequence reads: CAWRVRHRQNEKLFF. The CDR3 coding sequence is TGTGCCTGGAGGGTAAGGCACAGACAGAATGAAAAACTGTTTTTT. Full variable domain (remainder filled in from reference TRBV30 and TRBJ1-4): SQTIHQWPATLVQPVGSPLSLECTVEGTSNPNLYWYRQAAGRGLQLLFYSVGIGQISSEVPQNLSASRPQDRQFILSSKKLLLSDSGFYLCAWRVRHRQNEKLFFGSGTQLSVL.

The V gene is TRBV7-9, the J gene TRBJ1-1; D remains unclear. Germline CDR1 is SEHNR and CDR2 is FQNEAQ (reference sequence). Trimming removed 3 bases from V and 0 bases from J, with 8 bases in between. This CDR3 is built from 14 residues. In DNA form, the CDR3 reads TGTGCCAGCAGCTTGACGGATTTGAACACTGAAGCTTTCTTT. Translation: CASSLTDLNTEAFF.

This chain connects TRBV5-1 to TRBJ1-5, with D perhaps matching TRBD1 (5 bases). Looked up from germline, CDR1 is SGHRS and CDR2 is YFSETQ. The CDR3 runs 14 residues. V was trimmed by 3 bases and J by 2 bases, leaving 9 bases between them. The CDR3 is CASSYGAGNQPQHF. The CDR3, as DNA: TGCGCCAGCAGCTACGGGGCCGGCAATCAGCCCCAGCATTTT.

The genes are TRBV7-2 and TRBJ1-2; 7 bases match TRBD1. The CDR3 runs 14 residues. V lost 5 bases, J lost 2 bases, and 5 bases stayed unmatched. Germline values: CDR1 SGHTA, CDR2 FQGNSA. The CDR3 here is CASSTSTGNYGYTF. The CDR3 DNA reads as TGTGCCAGCAGCACGTCGACAGGGAACTATGGCTACACCTTC. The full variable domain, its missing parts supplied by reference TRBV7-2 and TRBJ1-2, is GAGVSQSPSNKVTEKGKDVELRCDPISGHTALYWYRQSLGQGLEFLIYFQGNSAPDKSGLPSDRFSAERTGGSVSTLTIQRTQQEDSAVYLCASSTSTGNYGYTFGSGTRLTVV.

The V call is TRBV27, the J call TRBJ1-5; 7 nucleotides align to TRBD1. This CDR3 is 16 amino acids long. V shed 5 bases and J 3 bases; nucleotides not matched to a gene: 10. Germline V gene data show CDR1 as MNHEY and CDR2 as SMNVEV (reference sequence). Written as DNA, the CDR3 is TGTGCCAGCAGTCCCTGGAGGGGGCAGAACAATCAGCCCCAGCATTTT. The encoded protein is CASSPWRGQNNQPQHF.

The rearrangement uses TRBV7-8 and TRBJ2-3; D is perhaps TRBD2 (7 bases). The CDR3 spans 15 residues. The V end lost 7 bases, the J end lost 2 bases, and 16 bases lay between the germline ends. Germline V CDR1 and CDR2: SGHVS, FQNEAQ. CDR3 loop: CASTEVGGVTDTQYF. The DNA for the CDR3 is TGTGCCAGCACCGAAGTAGGGGGGGTCACAGATACGCAGTATTTT.

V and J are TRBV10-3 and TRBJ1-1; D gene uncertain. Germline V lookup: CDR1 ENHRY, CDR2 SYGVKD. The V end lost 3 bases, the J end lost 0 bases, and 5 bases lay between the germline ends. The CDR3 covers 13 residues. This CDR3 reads CAISDSLNTEAFF. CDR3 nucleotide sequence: TGTGCCATCAGTGACAGTCTGAACACTGAAGCTTTCTTT.

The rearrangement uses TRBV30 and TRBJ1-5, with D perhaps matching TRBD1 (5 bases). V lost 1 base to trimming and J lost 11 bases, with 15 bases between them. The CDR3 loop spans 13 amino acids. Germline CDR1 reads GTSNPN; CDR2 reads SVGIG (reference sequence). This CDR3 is CAWSAGGISSQHF. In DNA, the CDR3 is TGTGCCTGGAGTGCCGGGGGTATCAGCTCCCAGCATTTT.

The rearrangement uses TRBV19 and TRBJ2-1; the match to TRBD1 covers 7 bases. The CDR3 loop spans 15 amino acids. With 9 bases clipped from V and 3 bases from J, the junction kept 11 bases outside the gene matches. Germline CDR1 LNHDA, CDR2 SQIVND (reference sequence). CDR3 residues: CASSGPDRVYNEQFF. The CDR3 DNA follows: TGTGCCAGCAGTGGCCCAGACAGGGTCTACAATGAGCAGTTCTTC.

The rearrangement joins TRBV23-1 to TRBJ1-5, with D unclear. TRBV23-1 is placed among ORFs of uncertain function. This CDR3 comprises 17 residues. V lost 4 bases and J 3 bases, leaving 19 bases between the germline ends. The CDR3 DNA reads TGCGCCAGCAGTCTCCGACTACAGTTTAATTTCAATCAGCCCCAGCATTTT. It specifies CASSLRLQFNFNQPQHF.

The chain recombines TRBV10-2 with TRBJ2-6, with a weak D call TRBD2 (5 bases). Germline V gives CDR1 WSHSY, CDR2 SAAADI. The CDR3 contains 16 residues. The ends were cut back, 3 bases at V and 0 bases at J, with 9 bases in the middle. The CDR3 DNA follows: TGCGCCAGCAGTGAACCGGGGTTCTCTGGGGCCAACGTCCTGACTTTC. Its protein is CASSEPGFSGANVLTF.

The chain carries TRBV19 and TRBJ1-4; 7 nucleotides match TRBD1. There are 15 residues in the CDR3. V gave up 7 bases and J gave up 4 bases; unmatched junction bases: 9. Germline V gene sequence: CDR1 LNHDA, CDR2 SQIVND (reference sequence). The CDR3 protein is CASTKPGQLNEKLFF. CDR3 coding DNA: TGTGCCAGTACTAAACCGGGACAGCTTAATGAAAAACTGTTTTTT.

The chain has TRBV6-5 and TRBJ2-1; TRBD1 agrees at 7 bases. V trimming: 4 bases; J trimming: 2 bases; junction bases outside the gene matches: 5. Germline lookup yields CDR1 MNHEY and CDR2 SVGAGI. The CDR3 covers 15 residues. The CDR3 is CASSLTGEPYNEQFF. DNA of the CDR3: TGTGCCAGCAGTTTAACAGGGGAACCCTACAATGAGCAGTTCTTC.

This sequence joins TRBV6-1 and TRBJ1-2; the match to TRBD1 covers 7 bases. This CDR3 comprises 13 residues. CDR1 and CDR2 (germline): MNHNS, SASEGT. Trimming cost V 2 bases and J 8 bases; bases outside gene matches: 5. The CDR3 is CASSEKGANGYTF. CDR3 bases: TGTGCCAGCAGTGAAAAGGGGGCTAACGGCTACACCTTC.

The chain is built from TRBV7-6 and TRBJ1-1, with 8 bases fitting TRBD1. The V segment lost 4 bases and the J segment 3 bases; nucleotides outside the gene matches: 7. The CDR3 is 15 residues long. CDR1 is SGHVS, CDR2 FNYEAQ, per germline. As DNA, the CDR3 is TGTGCCAGCAGCTCCGGGACAGGCGGGGACACTGAAGCTTTCTTT. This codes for CASSSGTGGDTEAFF.

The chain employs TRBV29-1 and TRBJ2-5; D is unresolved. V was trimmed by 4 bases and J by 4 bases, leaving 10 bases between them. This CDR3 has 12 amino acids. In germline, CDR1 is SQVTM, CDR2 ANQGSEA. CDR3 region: CSVASLPETQYF. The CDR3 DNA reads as TGCAGCGTTGCCAGTCTCCCAGAGACCCAGTACTTC.

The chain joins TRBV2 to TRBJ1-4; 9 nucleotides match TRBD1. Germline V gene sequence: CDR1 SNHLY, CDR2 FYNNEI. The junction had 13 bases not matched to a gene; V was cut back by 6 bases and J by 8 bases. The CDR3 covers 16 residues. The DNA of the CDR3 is TGTGCCAGCAGACCGGGACAGGGATTTTTAGGAGAAAAACTGTTTTTT. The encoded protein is CASRPGQGFLGEKLFF.

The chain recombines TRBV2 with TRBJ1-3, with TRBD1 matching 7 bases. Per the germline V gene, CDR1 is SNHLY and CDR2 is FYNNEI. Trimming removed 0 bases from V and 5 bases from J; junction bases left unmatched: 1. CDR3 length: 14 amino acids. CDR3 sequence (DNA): TGTGCCAGCAGTGAAGCAGGGGGCAGAAACACCATATATTTT. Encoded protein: CASSEAGGRNTIYF.

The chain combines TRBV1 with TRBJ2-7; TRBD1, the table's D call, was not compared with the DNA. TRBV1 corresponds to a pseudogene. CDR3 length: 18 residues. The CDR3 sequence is CTSSQDRPRGWSSYEQYF. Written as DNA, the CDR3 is TGCACCAGCAGCCAAGATAGGCCCAGGGGATGGAGCTCCTACGAGCAGTACTTC.

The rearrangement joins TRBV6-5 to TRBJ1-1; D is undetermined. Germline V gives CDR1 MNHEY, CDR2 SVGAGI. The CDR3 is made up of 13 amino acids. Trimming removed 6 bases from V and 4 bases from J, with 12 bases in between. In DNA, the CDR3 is TGTGCCAGCAGACCATACACGAGCACTGAAGCTTTCTTT. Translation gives CASRPYTSTEAFF.

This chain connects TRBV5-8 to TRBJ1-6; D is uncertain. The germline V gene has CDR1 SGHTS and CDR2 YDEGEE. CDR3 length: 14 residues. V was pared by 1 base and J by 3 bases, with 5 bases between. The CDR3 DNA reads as TGTGCCAGCAGCTTGTACTACTATAATTCACCCCTCCACTTT. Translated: CASSLYYYNSPLHF.

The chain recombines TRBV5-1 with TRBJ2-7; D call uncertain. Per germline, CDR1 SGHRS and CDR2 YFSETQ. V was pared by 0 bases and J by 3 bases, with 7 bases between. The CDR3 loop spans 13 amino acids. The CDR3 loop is CASSLEFSYEQYF. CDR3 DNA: TGCGCCAGCAGCTTGGAGTTCAGCTACGAGCAGTACTTC.

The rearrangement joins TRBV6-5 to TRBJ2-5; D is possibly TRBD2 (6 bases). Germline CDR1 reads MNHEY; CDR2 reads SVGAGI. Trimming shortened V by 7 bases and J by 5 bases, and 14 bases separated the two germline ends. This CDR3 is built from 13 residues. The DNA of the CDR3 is TGTGCCAGCAATCCGGCGGGGAGCGAGACCCAGTACTTC. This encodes CASNPAGSETQYF.

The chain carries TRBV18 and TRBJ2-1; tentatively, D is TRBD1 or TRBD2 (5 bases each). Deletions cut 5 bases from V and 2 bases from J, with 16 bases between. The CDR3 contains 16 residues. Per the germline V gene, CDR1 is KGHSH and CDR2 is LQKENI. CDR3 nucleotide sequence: TGTGCCAGCTCAGCCATTGATCAGGGACCCTACAATGAGCAGTTCTTC. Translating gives CASSAIDQGPYNEQFF.

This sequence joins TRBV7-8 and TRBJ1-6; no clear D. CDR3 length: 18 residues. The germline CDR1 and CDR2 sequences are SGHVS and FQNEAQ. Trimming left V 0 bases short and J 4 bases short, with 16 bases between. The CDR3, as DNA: TGTGCCAGCAGCTTAGCGCTTTCCGCGGGCGGTTATAATTCACCCCTCCACTTT. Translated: CASSLALSAGGYNSPLHF.

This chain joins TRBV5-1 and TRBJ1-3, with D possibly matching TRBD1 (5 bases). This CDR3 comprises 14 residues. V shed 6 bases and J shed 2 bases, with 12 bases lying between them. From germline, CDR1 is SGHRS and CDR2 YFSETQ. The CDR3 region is CASTRGGTGNTIYF. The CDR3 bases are TGCGCCAGCACCCGGGGGGGGACTGGAAACACCATATATTTT. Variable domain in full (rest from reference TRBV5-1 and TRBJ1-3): KAGVTQTPRYLIKTRGQQVTLSCSPISGHRSVSWYQQTPGQGLQFLFEYFSETQRNKGNFPGRFSGRQFSNSRSEMNVSTLELGDSALYLCASTRGGTGNTIYFGEGSWLTVV.

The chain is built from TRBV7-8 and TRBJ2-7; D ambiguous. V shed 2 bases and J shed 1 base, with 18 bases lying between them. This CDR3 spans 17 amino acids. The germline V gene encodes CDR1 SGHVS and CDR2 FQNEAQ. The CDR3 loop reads CASSLRPGQISSYEQYF. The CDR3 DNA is TGTGCCAGCAGCTTAAGGCCGGGCCAGATCAGTTCCTACGAGCAGTACTTC.

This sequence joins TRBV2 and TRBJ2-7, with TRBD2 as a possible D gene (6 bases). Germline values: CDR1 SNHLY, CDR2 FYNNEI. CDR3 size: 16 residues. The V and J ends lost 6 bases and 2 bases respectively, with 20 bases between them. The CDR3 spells CASRYDPGLTTYEQYF. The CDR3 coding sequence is TGTGCCAGCAGGTACGACCCGGGACTCACCACCTACGAGCAGTACTTC.

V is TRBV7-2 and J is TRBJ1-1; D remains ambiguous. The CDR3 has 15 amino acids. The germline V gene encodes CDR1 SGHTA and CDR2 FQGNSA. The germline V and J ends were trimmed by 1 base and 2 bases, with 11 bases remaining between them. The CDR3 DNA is TGTGCCAGCAGCTTAGATTACGGATCCAACACTGAAGCTTTCTTT. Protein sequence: CASSLDYGSNTEAFF. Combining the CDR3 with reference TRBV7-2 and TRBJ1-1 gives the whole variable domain GAGVSQSPSNKVTEKGKDVELRCDPISGHTALYWYRQSLGQGLEFLIYFQGNSAPDKSGLPSDRFSAERTGGSVSTLTIQRTQQEDSAVYLCASSLDYGSNTEAFFGQGTRLTVV.

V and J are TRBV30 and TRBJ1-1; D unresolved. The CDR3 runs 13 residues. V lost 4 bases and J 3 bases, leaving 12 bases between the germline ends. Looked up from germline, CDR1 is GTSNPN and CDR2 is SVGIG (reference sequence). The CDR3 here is CAWTLRRDTEAFF. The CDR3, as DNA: TGTGCCTGGACCCTCCGCCGGGACACTGAAGCTTTCTTT.